This entry lists 13 T cell receptor beta chains sequenced from one sample in a study of control samples from healthy donors and cancer patients. Produced via immunoSEQ multiplex PCR; TCRdb's table is partial and in-frame only. Of approximately 160,000 clones in the sample, about 90% were seen once. The specimen was blood. The receptor source for this set is a young woman in good health.

The sample holds one count of this clone. The chain combines TRBV4-1 with TRBJ1-5; D gene uncertain. The V end was cut by 0 bases, the J end by 6 bases, with 12 bases between. Germline lookup yields CDR1 MGHRA and CDR2 YSYEKL. This CDR3 has 15 amino acids. The CDR3: CASSQEGISGQPQHF. As DNA, the CDR3 is TGCGCCAGCAGCCAAGAGGGGATTTCGGGTCAGCCCCAGCATTTT.

The rearrangement joins TRBV5-5 to TRBJ2-4; 7 bases are a match to TRBD1. The junction had 13 bases not matched to a gene; V was cut back by 1 base and J by 9 bases. The CDR3 totals 16 residues. Germline lookup yields CDR1 SGHKS and CDR2 YYEKEE (reference sequence). The CDR3 nucleotides read TGTGCCAGCAGCTTGATAGACAGGGTAACTGGGGGCATTCAGTACTTC. Translating gives CASSLIDRVTGGIQYF.

This clone showed up just once. The CDR3 DNA follows: TGTGCCAGCAGTTTAGAACGGGGCTGGGGCTACACCTTC. Amino acids: CASSLERGWGYTF. The chain is built from TRBV12-3 or TRBV12-4 and TRBJ1-2; a possible D gene is TRBD1 (5 bases). The CDR3 contains 13 residues. Trimming shortened V by 1 base and J by 8 bases, and 11 bases separated the two germline ends.

In DNA form, the CDR3 reads TGTGCCAGCAGCTTGGTGCTCGCGGGAGGGATCACCGGGGAGCTGTTTTTT. It specifies CASSLVLAGGITGELFF. This chain joins TRBV5-6 and TRBJ2-2; 9 bases map to TRBD2. J gave up 4 bases and V 0 bases, and 7 bases lay outside the gene matches. Germline V gives CDR1 SGHDT, CDR2 YYEEEE. The CDR3 spans 17 residues.

This clone was detected only once. This chain joins TRBV19 and TRBJ1-5; D remains unclear. Germline loops: CDR1 LNHDA, CDR2 SQIVND (reference sequence). Trimming left V 7 bases short and J 5 bases short, with 15 bases between. CDR3 size: 14 residues. The CDR3 sequence: CASIPPRPDQPQHF. The CDR3 DNA sequence: TGTGCCAGTATCCCACCGCGTCCTGATCAGCCCCAGCATTTT.

The chain couples TRBV5-4 to TRBJ2-3; a weak D match, TRBD1 (6 bases). The CDR3 spans 15 residues. Trimming pared 4 bases from V and 2 bases from J, leaving 14 bases between. The germline V gene encodes CDR1 SGHNT and CDR2 YYREEE (reference sequence). The CDR3 reads CASSPVDRHTDTQYF. The DNA for the CDR3 is TGTGCCAGCAGCCCGGTGGACAGACACACAGATACGCAGTATTTT.

The chain joins TRBV6-1 to TRBJ1-6; no clear D gene. Germline CDR1 reads MNHNS; CDR2 reads SASEGT. V lost 3 bases and J lost 9, with 18 bases in between. The CDR3 covers 16 residues. The CDR3 region is CASSEMMGSGGSPLHF. The CDR3 nucleotides are TGTGCCAGCAGTGAGATGATGGGGTCCGGAGGTTCACCCCTCCACTTT.

The V call is TRBV7-9, the J call TRBJ2-1; unclear D gene. The germline V gene encodes CDR1 SEHNR and CDR2 FQNEAQ (reference sequence). The CDR3 totals 16 residues. The V end was cut by 5 bases, the J end by 0 bases, with 14 bases between. CDR3 sequence reads: CASSPTGGSSYNEQFF. The CDR3 DNA is TGTGCCAGCAGCCCGACTGGCGGAAGCTCCTACAATGAGCAGTTCTTC. Full variable domain (outside the CDR3, taken from reference TRBV7-9 and TRBJ2-1): DTGVSQNPRHKITKRGQNVTFRCDPISEHNRLYWYRQTLGQGPEFLTYFQNEAQLEKSRLLSDRFSAERPKGSFSTLEIQRTEQGDSAMYLCASSPTGGSSYNEQFFGPGTRLTVL.

This clone was detected once. Here the CDR3 reads CASSFRTSGTVGYEQYF. The CDR3 DNA reads as TGTGCCAGCAGCTTTCGGACCAGCGGGACTGTGGGATACGAGCAGTACTTC. The V and J genes are TRBV3-1 (or the pseudogene TRBV3-2) and TRBJ2-7, with 7 bases that match TRBD2. The germline V gene encodes CDR1 LGHDT and CDR2 YNNKEL (reference sequence). The CDR3 runs 17 residues. The V gene end was trimmed by 5 bases and the J gene end by 4 bases; junction bases not matched to a gene: 17.

The chain is built from TRBV9 and TRBJ2-7; D is perhaps TRBD2 (6 bases). V lost 0 bases and J lost 3, with 13 bases in between. The germline V gene has CDR1 SGDLS and CDR2 YYNGEE. The CDR3 runs 15 residues. CDR3 nucleotide sequence: TGTGCCAGCAGCGTAGGGACCTCGCGGGACTACGAGCAGTACTTC. Amino acids: CASSVGTSRDYEQYF.

The V gene is TRBV14, the J gene TRBJ1-3, with D perhaps matching TRBD1 (5 bases). V was trimmed by 3 bases and J by 4 bases, leaving 16 bases between them. CDR3 size: 16 residues. The germline V gene has CDR1 SGHDN and CDR2 FVKESK. This CDR3 reads CASSQGPTEHGNTIYF. CDR3 bases: TGTGCCAGCAGCCAGGGACCGACAGAACACGGAAACACCATATATTTT.

V gene TRBV7-9 combines with J gene TRBJ2-1; D is perhaps TRBD2 (6 bases). This CDR3 spans 17 amino acids. Germline CDR1 and CDR2: SEHNR and FQNEAQ (reference sequence). Trimming took off 3 bases at V and 9 bases at J, with 24 bases between the two ends. The CDR3 coding sequence is TGTGCCAGCAGCTTTAGGGTAACGGGAGCAGGCCCACGTGAGCAGTTCTTC. Protein: CASSFRVTGAGPREQFF.

The sample holds one count of this clone. The V call is TRBV9, the J call TRBJ2-3, with TRBD2 identical over 7 bases. V shed 4 bases, J shed 1 base, and the junction held 12 bases outside the gene matches. Germline V gene data show CDR1 as SGDLS and CDR2 as YYNGEE. The CDR3 is made up of 17 amino acids. Here the CDR3 DNA reads TGTGCCAGCAGCCCGTACCTGGGACTAACGGGCACAGATACGCAGTATTTT. This codes for CASSPYLGLTGTDTQYF. The full variable domain, with the rest looked up from reference TRBV9 and TRBJ2-3, is DSGVTQTPKHLITATGQRVTLRCSPRSGDLSVYWYQQSLDQGLQFLIQYYNGEERAKGNILERFSAQQFPDLHSELNLSSLELGDSALYFCASSPYLGLTGTDTQYFGPGTRLTVL.